The next 32 T cell receptor beta chains were all read from a single sample in a study of beta chain features in type 1 diabetes. Findings of the study overall: People with Type 1 diabetes carried modestly yet significantly shorter TCRB CDR3s in all four CD4+ subsets.

For these receptors, no antigen is known. Expressed TCRB transcripts were sequenced after all isolated RNA was converted to cDNA. Repertoires were generated with immunoSEQ multiplex PCR, while TCRdb's copy carries only in-frame clones and drops some. The sample consists of some 350,000 clones, less than 15% of them appearing once. The sequencing input was naive CD4+ T cells from blood. Receptors were obtained from a woman under 30 with type 1 diabetes.

V usage is TRBV11-2 and J usage is TRBJ2-3; D perhaps matches TRBD2 (6 bases). Germline lookup yields CDR1 SGHAT and CDR2 FQNNGV. V dropped 5 bases and J dropped 5 bases, with 11 bases sitting between them. This CDR3 is built from 13 residues. The chain's CDR3 is CASSLGLGDTQYF. CDR3 nucleotides: TGTGCCAGCAGCCTGGGACTGGGAGATACGCAGTATTTT.

V gene TRBV11-2 combines with J gene TRBJ2-7; 11 bases line up with TRBD2. Trimming cost V 4 bases and J 6 bases; bases outside gene matches: 5. Germline V gene sequence: CDR1 SGHAT, CDR2 FQNNGV. This CDR3 has 14 residues. This CDR3 is CASSWELAGAEQYV. The CDR3 DNA reads TGTGCCAGCAGCTGGGAACTAGCGGGAGCCGAGCAGTACGTC.

This clone was picked up a small number of times. The rearrangement uses TRBV9 and TRBJ1-1, with 10 bases that match TRBD1. Germline V gene data show CDR1 as SGDLS and CDR2 as YYNGEE. This CDR3 spans 15 amino acids. The ends lost 0 bases at V and 4 bases at J; junction bases unmatched: 3. The CDR3 DNA sequence: TGTGCCAGCAGCGTAGGGGGACAGGGGTCCACTGAAGCTTTCTTT. Its protein product is CASSVGGQGSTEAFF.

This clone has more than one count but fewer than ten. This chain links TRBV6-5 with TRBJ2-7; D possibly corresponds to TRBD1 (6 bases). Trimming stripped 5 bases from V and 2 bases from J, with 13 bases between. CDR3 length equals 14 residues. From germline, CDR1 is MNHEY and CDR2 SVGAGI. In nucleotides, the CDR3 is TGTGCCAGCAGTACGAGACAGGACCCCTACGAGCAGTACGTC. Encoded protein: CASSTRQDPYEQYV.

The chain carries TRBV7-9 and TRBJ2-3; TRBD1 is a possible D gene (6 bases). Trimming removed 8 bases from V and 4 bases from J, with 16 bases in between. The CDR3 consists of 14 residues. Looked up from germline, CDR1 is SEHNR and CDR2 is FQNEAQ (reference sequence). The CDR3 DNA reads TGTGCCAGCCTCTTTCCGCCAGGGGCAGATACGCAGTATTTT. It translates to CASLFPPGADTQYF.

This chain connects TRBV4-1 to TRBJ1-1; D is undetermined. V lost 4 bases and J lost 1, with 19 bases in between. There are 17 residues in the CDR3. Germline CDR1 MGHRA, CDR2 YSYEKL. The chain's CDR3 is CASSPWVRRPANTEAFF. The CDR3 region has the DNA TGCGCCAGCAGCCCATGGGTAAGGAGACCGGCGAACACTGAAGCTTTCTTT.

The J gene is TRBJ1-2, the V gene TRBV20-1; D is perhaps TRBD1 (6 bases). The CDR3 has 11 residues. Germline CDR1 DFQATT, CDR2 SNEGSKA (reference sequence). V lost 7 bases and J lost 6, with 12 bases in between. The CDR3 sequence is CSDRANNGYTF. The CDR3 nucleotides are TGCAGTGACAGGGCGAATAATGGCTACACCTTC.

This clone has just a few counts. The chain joins TRBV30 to TRBJ2-7; D is perhaps TRBD1 (6 bases). From germline, CDR1 is GTSNPN and CDR2 SVGIG (reference sequence). This CDR3 is built from 13 residues. V lost 0 bases and J lost 4, with 10 bases in between. The CDR3 DNA is TGTGCCTGGAGTGTACAGGGCACTTACGAGCAGTACTTC. This gives the protein CAWSVQGTYEQYF. Looking up the rest from reference TRBV30 and TRBJ2-7 gives the full variable domain: SQTIHQWPATLVQPVGSPLSLECTVEGTSNPNLYWYRQAAGRGLQLLFYSVGIGQISSEVPQNLSASRPQDRQFILSSKKLLLSDSGFYLCAWSVQGTYEQYFGPGTRLTVT.

The V gene is TRBV5-1, the J gene TRBJ2-7; 7 nucleotides match TRBD2. The CDR3 has 16 amino acids. After removal of 4 bases from V and 3 bases from J, the junction contained 13 bases not matched to a gene. Looked up from germline, CDR1 is SGHRS and CDR2 is YFSETQ. CDR3 in DNA: TGCGCCAGCAGCCCGGCCGCGGGACTACACCTCTACGAGCAGTACTTC. The encoded protein is CASSPAAGLHLYEQYF. Using reference TRBV5-1 and TRBJ2-7 for the parts outside the CDR3, the full variable domain is KAGVTQTPRYLIKTRGQQVTLSCSPISGHRSVSWYQQTPGQGLQFLFEYFSETQRNKGNFPGRFSGRQFSNSRSEMNVSTLELGDSALYLCASSPAAGLHLYEQYFGPGTRLTVT.

V is TRBV30 and J is TRBJ2-1; no firm D call. Trimming took 2 bases from V and 5 from J, leaving 7 bases between them. CDR3 length: 12 amino acids. CDR1 GTSNPN and CDR2 SVGIG come from the germline V gene (reference sequence). CDR3 coding DNA: TGTGCCTGGAGTCCTAGGCACAATGAGCAGTTCTTC. It is translated as CAWSPRHNEQFF.

This clone appeared a few times. The chain employs TRBV29-1 and TRBJ2-2, with D possibly being TRBD1 (6 bases). The V and J ends lost 6 bases and 5 bases respectively, with 16 bases between them. Germline lookup yields CDR1 SQVTM and CDR2 ANQGSEA. The CDR3 covers 14 residues. The CDR3 reads CSVAPGVGTGELFF. CDR3 DNA: TGCAGCGTGGCCCCAGGGGTGGGGACCGGGGAGCTGTTTTTT.

This clone appeared a few times. The chain uses TRBV6-6 and TRBJ2-1; D possibly corresponds to TRBD1 (6 bases). The V and J ends lost 7 bases and 5 bases respectively, with 12 bases between them. The CDR3 loop spans 13 amino acids. CDR1 is MNHNY and CDR2 is SVGAGI in the germline V gene (reference sequence). CDR3 sequence (DNA): TGTGCCAGCAAAGCCGGACAGAACAATGAGCAGTTCTTC. Translation: CASKAGQNNEQFF.

The rearrangement uses TRBV18 and TRBJ1-5; D not certain. Per the germline V gene, CDR1 is KGHSH and CDR2 is LQKENI. The V end lost 4 bases, the J end lost 4 bases, and 11 bases lay between the germline ends. The CDR3 runs 14 residues. CDR3 nucleotides: TGTGCCAGCTCACTTGGGCCACGGAATCAGCCCCAGCATTTT. Translating gives CASSLGPRNQPQHF.

This clone occurred a few times. The genes are TRBV21-1 and TRBJ2-7; no check of the table's D call, TRBD1, against the DNA was made. TRBV21-1 has pseudogene status. CDR3 length: 17 residues. The CDR3 reads CASSKSRRDRGPHEQYV. Here the CDR3 DNA reads TGTGCCAGCAGCAAGTCTCGCCGGGACAGGGGGCCCCACGAGCAGTACGTC.

This clone was recorded a few times. The chain recombines TRBV11-2 with TRBJ2-5; TRBD2 agrees at 9 bases. Germline CDR1 SGHAT, CDR2 FQNNGV. The trim removed 0 bases at V and 4 bases at J, leaving 9 bases unmatched. The CDR3 consists of 17 residues. Written as DNA, the CDR3 is TGTGCCAGCAGCTTAGATGGGGCTAGCGGGATCCTAGAGACCCAGTACTTC. Translating it yields CASSLDGASGILETQYF.

The chain joins TRBV2 to TRBJ1-1; a possible D gene is TRBD1 (5 bases). From germline, CDR1 is SNHLY and CDR2 FYNNEI. Trimming stripped 2 bases from V and 8 bases from J, with 15 bases between. The CDR3 runs to 14 residues. This CDR3 is CASSEWQGGGEAFF. CDR3 coding DNA: TGTGCCAGCAGTGAATGGCAGGGAGGTGGAGAAGCTTTCTTT. Complete variable domain (other parts from reference TRBV2 and TRBJ1-1): EPEVTQTPSHQVTQMGQEVILRCVPISNHLYFYWYRQILGQKVEFLVSFYNNEISEKSEIFDDQFSVERPDGSNFTLKIRSTKLEDSAMYFCASSEWQGGGEAFFGQGTRLTVV.

The table lists this clone with a few counts. This chain joins TRBV4-3 and TRBJ2-1, with D perhaps TRBD2 (5 bases). The V end lost 1 base, the J end lost 1 base, and 8 bases lay between the germline ends. The CDR3 is 15 amino acids. Per germline, CDR1 LGHNA and CDR2 YSLEER. CDR3 sequence reads: CASSQGRQSYNEQFF. For the CDR3, the DNA is TGCGCCAGCAGCCAAGGGAGGCAGTCCTACAATGAGCAGTTCTTC.

The J gene is TRBJ1-3, the V gene TRBV5-1, with TRBD1 matching 9 bases. The CDR3 length is 16 residues. Trimming took 3 bases from V and 4 from J; bases not matched to a gene: 8. CDR1 SGHRS and CDR2 YFSETQ come from the germline V gene. The CDR3 DNA sequence: TGCGCCAGCAGCTGGGGGGACAGGGATGAAGGAAACACCATATATTTT. Translated, it gives CASSWGDRDEGNTIYF.

This clone turned up a few times. J is TRBJ2-1 and V is TRBV7-2, with 11 bases aligning to TRBD2. J lost 0 bases, V lost 5 bases, and 6 bases had no gene match. Germline values: CDR1 SGHTA, CDR2 FQGNSA. The CDR3 loop spans 17 amino acids. CDR3 DNA: TGTGCCAGCAGCCCGGGACTAGCGGAGAGCTCCTACAATGAGCAGTTCTTC. Amino acid sequence: CASSPGLAESSYNEQFF.

This sequence joins TRBV9 and TRBJ2-6, with 9 bases matching TRBD1. The CDR3 spans 17 residues. The J segment lost 0 bases and the V segment lost 2 bases, leaving 3 bases of the junction unmatched. Germline V CDR1 and CDR2: SGDLS, YYNGEE. CDR3 region: CASSVGTGSSGANVLTF. Written as DNA, the CDR3 is TGTGCCAGCAGCGTGGGGACAGGGTCCTCTGGGGCCAACGTCCTGACTTTC.

In this sample, this clone turned up a few times. The gene calls are TRBV5-4 and TRBJ2-1, with 7 positions matching TRBD2. Trimming took 2 bases from V and 4 from J; bases not matched to a gene: 3. The length of the CDR3 is 14 residues. Per germline, CDR1 SGHNT and CDR2 YYREEE (reference sequence). The CDR3 DNA is TGTGCCAGCAGCTTTAGCGGGCGGTACAATGAGCAGTTCTTC. Translating it yields CASSFSGRYNEQFF.

This clone appeared a few times. The chain recombines TRBV7-9 with TRBJ1-1, with TRBD1 as a possible D gene (5 bases). Trimming took 3 bases from V and 7 from J, leaving 12 bases between them. The CDR3 has 13 residues. Germline CDR1 is SEHNR and CDR2 is FQNEAQ (reference sequence). The CDR3 nucleotides read TGTGCCAGCAGCTTTTGGGGGGGTGGTGAAGCTTTCTTT. This translates into CASSFWGGGEAFF.

Only a few counts were recorded for this clone. The chain has TRBV28 and TRBJ2-6, with 8 bases identical to TRBD2. In germline, CDR1 is MDHEN, CDR2 SYDVKM. The length of the CDR3 is 17 residues. With V trimmed by 5 bases and J by 0 bases, 6 bases remained unmatched. The CDR3 DNA reads as TGTGCCAGCAGTGCCCCGGGGGGGAACTCTGGGGCCAACGTCCTGACTTTC. It codes for CASSAPGGNSGANVLTF.

The rearrangement links TRBV30 to TRBJ1-1; tentative D call: TRBD1 (5 bases). V shed 3 bases and J shed 5 bases, with 10 bases lying between them. The CDR3 covers 12 residues. From germline, CDR1 is GTSNPN and CDR2 SVGIG (reference sequence). The CDR3 is CAWRFGGTEAFF. The CDR3 region has the DNA TGTGCCTGGAGATTTGGGGGGACTGAAGCTTTCTTT.

The sample holds a few counts of this clone. V gene TRBV12-5 combines with J gene TRBJ2-1, with 16 bases identical to TRBD2. The V gene end was trimmed by 0 bases and the J gene end by 6 bases; junction bases not matched to a gene: 8. Looked up from germline, CDR1 is LGHNT and CDR2 is FRNRAP. There are 19 residues in the CDR3. Here the CDR3 reads CASGLVLRGLAGGGNEQFF. As DNA, the CDR3 is TGTGCTAGTGGTTTGGTACTTAGGGGACTAGCGGGAGGGGGCAATGAGCAGTTCTTC.

The rearrangement joins TRBV2 to TRBJ2-2; D is perhaps TRBD1 (6 bases). V was pared by 2 bases and J by 5 bases, with 12 bases between. The CDR3 has 15 amino acids. In germline, CDR1 is SNHLY, CDR2 FYNNEI. The DNA for the CDR3 is TGTGCCAGCAGTGAAACGCCAGGGGAAACCGGGGAGCTGTTTTTT. Translating it yields CASSETPGETGELFF.

This clone occurred a few times. The DNA of the CDR3 is TGTGCCAGTACCTGGAGACAGGGTATAAACTATGGCTACACCTTC. This gives the protein CASTWRQGINYGYTF. The chain carries TRBV19 and TRBJ1-2, with 7 bases aligning to TRBD1. CDR3 length: 15 residues. J gave up 2 bases and V 7 bases, and 10 bases lay outside the gene matches. Germline assignment: CDR1 LNHDA and CDR2 SQIVND (reference sequence).

The gene calls are TRBV4-2 and TRBJ2-1, with 15 bases fitting TRBD2. V trimming: 4 bases; J trimming: 7 bases; junction bases outside the gene matches: 2. CDR1 is LGHNA, CDR2 YNFKEQ, per germline. The CDR3 has 15 residues. The CDR3 coding sequence is TGTGCCAGCAGCCTAGGACTAGCGGGGGGGAATGAGCAGTTCTTC. It translates to CASSLGLAGGNEQFF.

The gene calls are TRBV4-3 and TRBJ1-5; maybe TRBD1 (5 bases). Germline V gene sequence: CDR1 LGHNA, CDR2 YSLEER. V lost 4 bases to trimming and J lost 0 bases, with 22 bases between them. The CDR3 runs to 19 residues. This CDR3 is CASSPVWGGEVTSNQPQHF. In DNA form, the CDR3 reads TGCGCCAGCAGCCCGGTTTGGGGGGGGGAAGTAACTAGCAATCAGCCCCAGCATTTT.

This clone was counted only a few times. J is TRBJ2-3 and V is TRBV7-8; D is possibly TRBD2 (5 bases). V shed 5 bases and J shed 2 bases, with 14 bases lying between them. The germline V gene has CDR1 SGHVS and CDR2 FQNEAQ. The CDR3 contains 15 residues. CDR3 region: CASSPEGSFTDTQYF. Written as DNA, the CDR3 is TGTGCCAGCAGCCCCGAGGGTTCTTTCACAGATACGCAGTATTTT. The whole variable domain, filled in from reference TRBV7-8 and TRBJ2-3, reads GAGVSQSPRYKVAKRGQDVALRCDPISGHVSLFWYQQALGQGPEFLTYFQNEAQLDKSGLPSDRFFAERPEGSVSTLKIQRTQQEDSAVYLCASSPEGSFTDTQYFGPGTRLTVL.

The chain is built from TRBV6-5 and TRBJ2-3, with D perhaps TRBD1 (6 bases). The length of the CDR3 is 12 residues. CDR1 and CDR2 (germline): MNHEY, SVGAGI. Trimming stripped 10 bases from V and 6 bases from J, with 14 bases between. CDR3 DNA: TGTGCCACCTGGGAGCAGGGGGATACGCAGTATTTT. The encoded protein is CATWEQGDTQYF.

The sample holds a few counts of this clone. The chain employs TRBV5-1 and TRBJ2-1; 13 nucleotides line up with TRBD2. The germline CDR1 and CDR2 sequences are SGHRS and YFSETQ. The CDR3 runs to 19 residues. V shed 3 bases, J shed 9 bases, and the junction held 18 bases outside the gene matches. This chain's CDR3 is CASSSQGEGGTSGIGEQFF. CDR3 in DNA: TGCGCCAGCAGCTCACAGGGTGAGGGGGGGACTAGCGGGATCGGTGAGCAGTTCTTC. Complete variable domain (other parts from reference TRBV5-1 and TRBJ2-1): KAGVTQTPRYLIKTRGQQVTLSCSPISGHRSVSWYQQTPGQGLQFLFEYFSETQRNKGNFPGRFSGRQFSNSRSEMNVSTLELGDSALYLCASSSQGEGGTSGIGEQFFGPGTRLTVL.